The source of this T cell receptor beta chain is a study of post-analysis software for immune sequencing data. At the level of the study: Included courses were relapsing-remitting and secondary progressive multiple sclerosis; progressive-relapsing multiple sclerosis was also included.

This clonotype has at least ten counts. The antigen is undetermined. Libraries were made from TCR beta cDNA, and they carried unique molecular identifiers. Via MiXCR, TCRdb re-called the PCR reads, giving one row per CDR3 protein. The sample shows about 400,000 distinct CDR3 sequences, 30% to 45% of them seen only once. This CDR3 contains 16 residues. Trimming stripped 0 bases from V and 2 bases from J, with 14 bases between. Germline CDR1 reads SGHTA; CDR2 reads FQGNSA. Overall study findings and caveats: A handful of TRBV segments were significantly more frequent in patients than in controls. TRBV5-6, TRBV5-1 and TRBV20-1 were among these segments. Same-batch samples co-clustered strongly by F measure.

Sequencing input: blood. The V and J genes are TRBV7-2 and TRBJ2-7, with D perhaps assigned TRBD1 or TRBD2 (6 bases each). The TCR comes from a girl aged 5-17 years with multiple sclerosis. This CDR3 reads CASSLAGGQLTYEQYF. CDR3 bases: TGTGCCAGCAGCTTAGCCGGGGGCCAACTCACCTACGAGCAGTACTTC.